This T cell receptor (beta chain) was identified in a study of cytomegalovirus exposure and HLA in healthy donors. Regarding this clone: No antigen is known for it.

Produced via immunoSEQ multiplex PCR; TCRdb's table is partial and in-frame only. The data show about 69,000 clones, approximately 94% seen once. Germline V gene sequence: CDR1 MDHEN, CDR2 SYDVKM. The CDR3 loop spans 16 amino acids. V dropped 5 bases and J dropped 9 bases, with 23 bases sitting between them. General study results and limits: Cytomegalovirus association was listed for approximately 150 TCR beta chains. Per published reports, the classifier diagnosed cytomegalovirus status with high specificity and sensitivity.

The TCR comes from a woman aged 18-30 years in good health and CMV-seronegative. Sequences were obtained from PBMCs. V usage is TRBV28 and J usage is TRBJ2-1; a possible D gene is TRBD2 (7 bases). The CDR3 protein is CASSPQWGGLHGEQFF. The CDR3 nucleotides read TGTGCCAGCAGTCCCCAGTGGGGGGGCCTACATGGTGAGCAGTTCTTC.